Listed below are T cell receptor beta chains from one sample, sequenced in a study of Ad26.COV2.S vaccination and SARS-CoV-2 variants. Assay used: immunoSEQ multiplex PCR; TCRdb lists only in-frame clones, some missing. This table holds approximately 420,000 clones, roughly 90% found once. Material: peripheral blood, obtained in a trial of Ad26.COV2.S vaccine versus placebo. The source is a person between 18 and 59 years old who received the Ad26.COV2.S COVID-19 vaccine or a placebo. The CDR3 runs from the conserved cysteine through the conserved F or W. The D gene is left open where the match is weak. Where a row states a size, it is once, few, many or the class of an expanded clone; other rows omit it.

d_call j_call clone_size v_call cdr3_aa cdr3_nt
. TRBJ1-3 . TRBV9 CASSPLGGVLNTIYF TGTGCCAGCAGCCCCCTTGGCGGTGTTTTGAACACCATATATTTT
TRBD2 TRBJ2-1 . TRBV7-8 CASSLARLASNEQFF TGTGCCAGCAGCTTAGCCCGACTAGCTTCCAATGAGCAGTTCTTC
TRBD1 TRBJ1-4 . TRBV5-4 CASSPGQAEGEKLFF TGTGCCAGCAGCCCGGGACAGGCGGAAGGGGAAAAACTGTTTTTT
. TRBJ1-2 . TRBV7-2 CASSLDSVSYGYTF TGTGCCAGCAGCTTAGATTCGGTGTCCTATGGCTACACCTTC
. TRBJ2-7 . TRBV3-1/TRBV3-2 CASSQGLAIRTYEQYF TGTGCCAGCAGCCAAGGTCTTGCCATCAGAACCTACGAGCAGTACTTC
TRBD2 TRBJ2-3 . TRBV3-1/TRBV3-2 CASSQEIPRGAFTDTQYF TGTGCCAGCAGCCAAGAGATTCCGCGGGGGGCATTCACAGATACGCAGTATTTT
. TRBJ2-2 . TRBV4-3 CASSLRAHTGELFF TGCGCCAGCAGCCTTCGGGCCCACACCGGGGAGCTGTTTTTT
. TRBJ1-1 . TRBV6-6 CATLGGTEAFF TGTGCCACCCTGGGGGGCACTGAAGCTTTCTTT
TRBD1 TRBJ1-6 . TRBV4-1 CASSQSQGASPLHF TGCGCCAGCAGCCAATCTCAGGGGGCTTCACCCCTCCACTTT
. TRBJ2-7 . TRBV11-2 CASSPNQGMWAGEQYF TGTGCCAGCAGCCCAAACCAGGGGATGTGGGCTGGCGAGCAGTACTTC
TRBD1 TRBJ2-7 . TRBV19 CASSLRDRQTYEQYF TGTGCCAGTAGTCTCCGGGACAGGCAAACCTACGAGCAGTACTTC
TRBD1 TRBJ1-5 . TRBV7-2 CASSWDRDGNQPQHF TGTGCCAGCAGCTGGGACAGGGACGGCAATCAGCCCCAGCATTTT
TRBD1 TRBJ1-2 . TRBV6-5 CASSTGTGRGYTF TGTGCCAGCAGCACCGGGACAGGGAGAGGCTACACCTTC
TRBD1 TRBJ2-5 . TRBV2 CASSEFSGQGGKTQYF TGTGCCAGCAGTGAGTTTTCAGGACAGGGCGGGAAGACCCAGTACTTC
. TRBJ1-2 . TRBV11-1 CASSLGGDSGYGYTF TGTGCCAGCAGCTTGGGTGGAGATTCTGGCTATGGCTACACCTTC
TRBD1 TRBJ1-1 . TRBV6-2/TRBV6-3 CASSRDSTNTEAFF TGTGCCAGCAGCAGGGACAGCACGAACACTGAAGCTTTCTTT
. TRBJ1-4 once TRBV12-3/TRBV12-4 CASSLRAGEKLFF TGTGCCAGCAGTCTCCGAGCGGGTGAAAAACTGTTTTTT
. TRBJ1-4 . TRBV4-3 CASSQDGEGWEKLFF TGCGCCAGCAGCCAAGATGGCGAGGGCTGGGAAAAACTGTTTTTT
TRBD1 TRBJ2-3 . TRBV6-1 CASSVGTGAGDTDTQYF TGTGCCAGCAGTGTTGGGACAGGGGCCGGGGACACAGATACGCAGTATTTT
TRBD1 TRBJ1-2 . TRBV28 CASSPTGQVYGYTF TGTGCCAGCAGTCCAACGGGACAGGTCTATGGCTACACCTTC
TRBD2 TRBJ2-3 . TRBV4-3 CASSQDRTSQSSTDTQYF TGCGCCAGCAGCCAAGATCGGACTAGTCAGTCTAGCACAGATACGCAGTATTTT
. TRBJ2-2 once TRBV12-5 CASGLDGGSGELFF TGTGCTAGTGGTTTGGACGGGGGCTCCGGGGAGCTGTTTTTT
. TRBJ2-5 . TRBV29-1 CSPGLSGGNQETQYF TGCAGCCCTGGGCTTTCGGGTGGTAACCAAGAGACCCAGTACTTC
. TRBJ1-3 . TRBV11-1 CASSLTRTGNTIYF TGTGCCAGCAGCCTCACAAGAACTGGAAACACCATATATTTT
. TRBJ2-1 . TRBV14 CASSRRGRYNEQFF TGTGCCAGCAGCCGCAGGGGACGCTACAATGAGCAGTTCTTC
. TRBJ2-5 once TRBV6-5 CASRVQETQYF TGTGCCAGCAGGGTACAAGAGACCCAGTACTTC
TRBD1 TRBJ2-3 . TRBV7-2 CASSTQGDRSTDTQYF TGTGCCAGCAGCACTCAGGGGGATAGGAGTACAGATACGCAGTATTTT
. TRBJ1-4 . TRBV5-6 CASSVQLIRGEKLFF TGTGCCAGCAGCGTACAGCTGATTCGTGGTGAAAAACTGTTTTTT
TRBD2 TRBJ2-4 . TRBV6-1 CASSEAWWGTSGEKNIQYF TGTGCCAGCAGTGAAGCATGGTGGGGGACTAGCGGGGAAAAAAACATTCAGTACTTC